This T cell receptor (beta chain) was profiled in a study of T cells in women clearing cervical HPV infection. TCR beta CDR3 amplified by multiplex PCR from roughly 1,100 ng genomic DNA. Clones were read by immunoSEQ multiplex PCR, and TCRdb kept only the in-frame ones, dropping some. Across roughly 30,000 clones, the top ten clones capture 7.8% of the sample. Worth noting for this clone: The CDR3 is cut off 3 residues early in the read; its end comes from the germline J gene.

V lost 3 bases and J lost 2, with 2 bases in between. From germline, CDR1 is SGHAT and CDR2 FQNNGV. The CDR3 runs 11 residues. V is TRBV11-2 and J is TRBJ2-7, with D unclear. The clonotype comes from a woman aged 18-70 years with a cervical HPV16 infection that either progressed to CIN3+ or cleared (not recorded which). Sequencing was carried out using blood buffy coat. The CDR3 sequence is CASSFTYEQYF. CDR3 bases read: TGTGCCAGCAGCTTCACCTACGAG.